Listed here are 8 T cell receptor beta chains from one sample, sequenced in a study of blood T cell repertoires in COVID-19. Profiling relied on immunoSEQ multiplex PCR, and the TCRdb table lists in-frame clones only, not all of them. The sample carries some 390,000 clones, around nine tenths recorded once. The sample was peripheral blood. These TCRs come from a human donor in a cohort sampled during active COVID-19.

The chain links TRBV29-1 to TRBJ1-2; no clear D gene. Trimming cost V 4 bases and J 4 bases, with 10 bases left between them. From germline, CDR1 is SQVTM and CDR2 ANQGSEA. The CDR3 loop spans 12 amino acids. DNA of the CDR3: TGCAGCGTTGGTGGCCGGGGCTATGGCTACACCTTC. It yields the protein CSVGGRGYGYTF.

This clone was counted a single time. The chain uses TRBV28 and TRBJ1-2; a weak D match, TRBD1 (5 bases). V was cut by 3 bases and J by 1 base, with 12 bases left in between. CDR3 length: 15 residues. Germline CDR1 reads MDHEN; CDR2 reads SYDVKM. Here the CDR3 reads CASSFGGADNYGYTF. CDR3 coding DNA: TGTGCCAGCAGTTTTGGAGGGGCCGATAACTATGGCTACACCTTC.

In DNA, the CDR3 is TGCGCCAGCAGTGAGCTAGCGGGAGCCGTTTGGACCGGGGAGCTGTTTTTT. Translation: CASSELAGAVWTGELFF. The rearrangement uses TRBV10-1 and TRBJ2-2; TRBD2 matches 10 bases. CDR3 length equals 17 residues. V lost 2 bases to trimming and J lost 5 bases; unmatched junction nucleotides: 8. In germline, CDR1 is WNHNN, CDR2 SYGVQD (reference sequence).

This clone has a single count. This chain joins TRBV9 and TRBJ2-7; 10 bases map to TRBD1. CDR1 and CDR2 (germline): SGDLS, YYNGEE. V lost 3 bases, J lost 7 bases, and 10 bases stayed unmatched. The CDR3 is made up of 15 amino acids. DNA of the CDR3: TGTGCCAGCAGCGACGGGGACAGGGGTTTTGGTGAGCAGTACTTC. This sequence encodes CASSDGDRGFGEQYF.

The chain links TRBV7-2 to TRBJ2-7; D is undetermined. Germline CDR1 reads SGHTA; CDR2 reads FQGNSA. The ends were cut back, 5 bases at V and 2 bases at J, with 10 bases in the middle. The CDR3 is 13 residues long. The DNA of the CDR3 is TGTGCCAGCAGCCCCCTGCGGACCTACGAGCAGTACTTC. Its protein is CASSPLRTYEQYF. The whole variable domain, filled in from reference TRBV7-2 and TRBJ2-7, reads GAGVSQSPSNKVTEKGKDVELRCDPISGHTALYWYRQSLGQGLEFLIYFQGNSAPDKSGLPSDRFSAERTGGSVSTLTIQRTQQEDSAVYLCASSPLRTYEQYFGPGTRLTVT.

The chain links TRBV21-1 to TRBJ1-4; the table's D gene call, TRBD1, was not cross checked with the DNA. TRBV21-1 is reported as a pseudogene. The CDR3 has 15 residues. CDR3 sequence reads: CASTGGTLGFEKLFF. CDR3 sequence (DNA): TGTGCCAGCACAGGGGGCACCTTGGGGTTCGAAAAACTGTTTTTT.

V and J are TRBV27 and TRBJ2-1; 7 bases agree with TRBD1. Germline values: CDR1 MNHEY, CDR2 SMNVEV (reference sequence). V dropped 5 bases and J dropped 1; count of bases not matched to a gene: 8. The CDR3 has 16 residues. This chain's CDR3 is CASSPSQGESYNEQFF. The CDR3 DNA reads TGTGCCAGCAGTCCCAGCCAGGGGGAGTCCTACAATGAGCAGTTCTTC.

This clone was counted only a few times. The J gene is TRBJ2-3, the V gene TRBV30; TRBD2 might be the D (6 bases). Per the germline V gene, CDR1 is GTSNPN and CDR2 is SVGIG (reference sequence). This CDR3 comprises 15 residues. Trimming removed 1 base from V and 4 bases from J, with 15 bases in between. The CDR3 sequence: CAWSDGTEGPDTQYF. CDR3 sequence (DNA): TGTGCCTGGAGTGATGGGACGGAGGGGCCAGATACGCAGTATTTT.